This T cell receptor (beta chain) originates from a study of Graves' ophthalmopathy and Graves' hyperthyroidism. The CDR3 has 15 residues. V lost 5 bases, J lost 4 bases, and 7 bases stayed unmatched. Germline loops: CDR1 SGHTA, CDR2 FQGNSA. As the template, RNA transcripts were used to amplify TCR beta CDR3 regions. Following a first-round RT-PCR that used HTBI primers, a second-round multiplex PCR was carried out. One entry per CDR3 protein, called by TCRdb with MiXCR from the multiplex PCR reads. The data show approximately 540,000 distinct CDR3 sequences, with less than 45% seen just once and about 4.2% held by the top ten. This clonotype was picked up one time.

The sequenced sample consisted of peripheral blood or thyroid tissue (not recorded which). This receptor was identified in an adult man with Graves' hyperthyroidism. This sequence joins TRBV7-2 and TRBJ1-4, with 7 positions matching TRBD1. Written as DNA, the CDR3 is TGTGCCAGCAGCGGACGACAGGGAGATAATGAAAAACTGTTTTTT. This codes for CASSGRQGDNEKLFF.